This is a list of T cell receptor beta chains from one sample in a study of T-cell reconstitution after alpha-beta-depleted transplantation in children. MiXCR, run by TCRdb on the PCR reads, gives a single entry per CDR3 protein. Seen here are around 340,000 distinct CDR3 sequences, about 14% observed once, and the top ten hold about 3.9%. The sample here was PBMCs, taken from the stem cell graft. The receptors originated from a human donor who donated a stem cell graft to a child with Fanconi anemia. The CDR3 runs from the conserved cysteine through the conserved F or W. The order of the fields is J gene, V gene, clone size, CDR3 protein. Clone size is stated in some rows and not others, as once, few, many or a class when expanded.

>TRBJ1-1|TRBV29-1|.
CSASGQGARTEAFF
>TRBJ2-2|TRBV4-3|.
CASSQFGGNTGELFF
>TRBJ2-5|TRBV10-3|.
CAISEPGTGETQYF
>TRBJ2-1|TRBV4-3|few
CASSQEGTVGGASYNEQFF
>TRBJ1-1|TRBV7-2|many
CASSLNRVQEAFF
>TRBJ1-1|TRBV30|.
CAWSVDDPGYTEAFF
>TRBJ1-1|TRBV20-1|many
CSARLPTGFDTEAFF
>TRBJ2-3|TRBV5-1|many
CASSLGIAGTDTQYF
>TRBJ2-7|TRBV27|once
CASSAARAYEQYF
>TRBJ2-5|TRBV10-3|.
CAISPGQGRETQYF
>TRBJ2-3|TRBV7-6|many
CASSLNRGADTQYF
>TRBJ2-1|TRBV2|few
CASTTVVDGEQFF
>TRBJ1-5|TRBV11-2|few
CASSLDLEQPQHF
>TRBJ2-1|TRBV9|.
CASSVTGPSYNEQFF
>TRBJ1-1|TRBV28|.
CASSLYSGGSTEAFF
>TRBJ2-1|TRBV3-1|.
CASSQLKTSAASIEQFF